This entry lists 6 T cell receptor beta chains sequenced from one sample in a study of graft-versus-host responses after intestinal transplantation. This table comes from immunoSEQ multiplex PCR, and its TCRdb copy is limited to in-frame clones, with some not included. The sample consists of just under 90,000 clones, under 85% of them appearing once. Antigens of these TCRs are unknown. The sample here was unstimulated CD8+ T cells sorted from spleen or lymph node cells, taken before intestinal transplant. The receptors here all came from a human donor who received an intestinal transplant.

The rearrangement links TRBV5-4 to TRBJ1-1; 8 positions match TRBD1. Germline CDR1 reads SGHNT; CDR2 reads YYREEE (reference sequence). J was trimmed by 4 bases and V by 2 bases; bases with no gene match: 1. The CDR3 loop spans 13 amino acids. CDR3 in amino acids: CASSFTGGTEAFF. The CDR3 DNA reads TGTGCCAGCAGCTTCACAGGGGGCACTGAAGCTTTCTTT.

The rearrangement links TRBV7-2 to TRBJ2-3; D gene ambiguous. Trimming took 2 bases from V and 2 from J, leaving 5 bases between them. CDR1 is SGHTA and CDR2 is FQGNSA in the germline V gene. The CDR3 spans 13 residues. The CDR3 nucleotides are TGTGCCAGCAGCTTACTAGACACAGATACGCAGTATTTT. This translates into CASSLLDTDTQYF.

The CDR3, as DNA: TGTGCCAGCAGTGAATTGGGGTCGATAGATTCACCCCTCCACTTT. This codes for CASSELGSIDSPLHF. The rearrangement joins TRBV6-4 to TRBJ1-6, with unresolved D. The CDR3 length is 15 residues. Looked up from germline, CDR1 is MRHNA and CDR2 is SNTAGT. V was shortened by 3 bases and J by 8 bases, with 14 bases between the two germline ends.

This clone was detected once. The genes are TRBV4-1 and TRBJ1-5; D not resolved. Looked up from germline, CDR1 is MGHRA and CDR2 is YSYEKL. The length of the CDR3 is 15 residues. V lost 1 base to trimming and J lost 3 bases, with 10 bases between them. CDR3 nucleotides: TGCGCCAGCAGCCAAGCCCTGACGGCCAATCAGCCCCAGCATTTT. Protein product: CASSQALTANQPQHF.

The CDR3 DNA reads TGTGCCAGCAGTTATACAGGGTTGGGCTATGGCTACACCTTC. Translation gives CASSYTGLGYGYTF. The genes are TRBV6-5 and TRBJ1-2; possibly TRBD1 for D (6 bases). This CDR3 is built from 14 residues. Germline V lookup: CDR1 MNHEY, CDR2 SVGAGI. V lost 3 bases and J lost 4, with 12 bases in between.

The rearrangement links TRBV30 to TRBJ1-1; TRBD1 is a possible D gene (5 bases). V was pared by 0 bases and J by 11 bases, with 16 bases between. The length of the CDR3 is 13 residues. Germline V CDR1 and CDR2: GTSNPN, SVGIG (reference sequence). For the CDR3, the DNA is TGTGCCTGGAGTGTACCAAAAGGGACCGACGCTTTCTTT. The encoded protein is CAWSVPKGTDAFF.